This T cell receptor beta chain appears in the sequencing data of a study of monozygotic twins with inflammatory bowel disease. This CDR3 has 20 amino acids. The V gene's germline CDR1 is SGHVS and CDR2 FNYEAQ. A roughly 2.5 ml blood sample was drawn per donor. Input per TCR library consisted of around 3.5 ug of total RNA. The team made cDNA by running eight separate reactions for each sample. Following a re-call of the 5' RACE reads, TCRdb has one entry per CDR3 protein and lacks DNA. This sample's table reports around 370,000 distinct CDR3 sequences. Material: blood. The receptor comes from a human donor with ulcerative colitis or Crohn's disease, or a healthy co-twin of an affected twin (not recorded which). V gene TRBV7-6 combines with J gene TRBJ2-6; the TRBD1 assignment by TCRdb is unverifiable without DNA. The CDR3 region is CASSSGGGTDINSGANVLTF.